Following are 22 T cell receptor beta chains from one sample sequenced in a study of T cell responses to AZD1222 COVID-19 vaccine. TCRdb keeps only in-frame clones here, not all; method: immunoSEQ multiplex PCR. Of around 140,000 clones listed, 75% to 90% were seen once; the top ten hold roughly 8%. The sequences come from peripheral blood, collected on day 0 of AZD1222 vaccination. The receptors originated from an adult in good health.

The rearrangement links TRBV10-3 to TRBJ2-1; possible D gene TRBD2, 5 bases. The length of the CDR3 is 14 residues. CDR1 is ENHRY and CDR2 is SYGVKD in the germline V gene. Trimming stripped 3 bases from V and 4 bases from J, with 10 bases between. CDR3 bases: TGTGCCATCAGTGAAGGCCTAGCTTACAATGAGCAGTTCTTC. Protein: CAISEGLAYNEQFF.

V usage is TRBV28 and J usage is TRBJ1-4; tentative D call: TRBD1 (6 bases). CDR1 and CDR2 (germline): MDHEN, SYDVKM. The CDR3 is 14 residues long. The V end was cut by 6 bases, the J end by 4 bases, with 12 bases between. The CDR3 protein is CASSATGYNEKLFF. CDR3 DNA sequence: TGTGCCAGCAGCGCCACAGGGTATAATGAAAAACTGTTTTTT.

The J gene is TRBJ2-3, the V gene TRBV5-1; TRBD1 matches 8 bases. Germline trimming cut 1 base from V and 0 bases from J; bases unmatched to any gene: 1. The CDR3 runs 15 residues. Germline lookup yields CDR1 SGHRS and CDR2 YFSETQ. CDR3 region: CASSLQGASTDTQYF. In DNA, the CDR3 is TGCGCCAGCAGCTTGCAGGGGGCAAGCACAGATACGCAGTATTTT. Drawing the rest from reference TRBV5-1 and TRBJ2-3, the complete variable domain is KAGVTQTPRYLIKTRGQQVTLSCSPISGHRSVSWYQQTPGQGLQFLFEYFSETQRNKGNFPGRFSGRQFSNSRSEMNVSTLELGDSALYLCASSLQGASTDTQYFGPGTRLTVL.

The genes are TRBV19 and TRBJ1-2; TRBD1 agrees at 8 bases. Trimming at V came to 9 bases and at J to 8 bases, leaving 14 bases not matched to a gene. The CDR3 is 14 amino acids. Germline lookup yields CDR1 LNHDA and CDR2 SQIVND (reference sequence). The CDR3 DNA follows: TGTGCCAGCCGCAAACAACAGGGGGGTGAAGGCTACACCTTC. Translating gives CASRKQQGGEGYTF. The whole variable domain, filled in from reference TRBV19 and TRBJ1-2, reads DGGITQSPKYLFRKEGQNVTLSCEQNLNHDAMYWYRQDPGQGLRLIYYSQIVNDFQKGDIAEGYSVSREKKESFPLTVTSAQKNPTAFYLCASRKQQGGEGYTFGSGTRLTVV.

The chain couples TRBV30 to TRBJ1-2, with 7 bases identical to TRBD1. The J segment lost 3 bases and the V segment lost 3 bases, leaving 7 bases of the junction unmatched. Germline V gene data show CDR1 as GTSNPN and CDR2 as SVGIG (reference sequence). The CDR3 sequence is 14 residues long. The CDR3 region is CAWSQGGGYYGYTF. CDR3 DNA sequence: TGTGCCTGGAGCCAGGGGGGGGGCTACTATGGCTACACCTTC.

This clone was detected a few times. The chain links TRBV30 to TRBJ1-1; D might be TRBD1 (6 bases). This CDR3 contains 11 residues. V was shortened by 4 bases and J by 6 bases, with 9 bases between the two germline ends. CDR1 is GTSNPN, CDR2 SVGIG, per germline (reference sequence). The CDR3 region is CAWNRVAEAFF. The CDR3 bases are TGTGCCTGGAACAGGGTCGCTGAAGCTTTCTTT.

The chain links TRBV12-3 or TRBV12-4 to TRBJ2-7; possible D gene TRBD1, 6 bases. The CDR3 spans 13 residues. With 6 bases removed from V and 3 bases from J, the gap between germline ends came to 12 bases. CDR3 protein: CASSLTGHYEQYF. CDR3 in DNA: TGTGCCAGCAGCCTTACAGGGCACTACGAGCAGTACTTC.

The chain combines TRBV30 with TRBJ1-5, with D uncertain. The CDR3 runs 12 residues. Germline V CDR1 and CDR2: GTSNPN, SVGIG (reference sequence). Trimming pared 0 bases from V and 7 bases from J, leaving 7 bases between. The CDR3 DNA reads TGTGCCTGGAGTGTTTTGGGACAGCCCCAGCATTTT. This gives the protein CAWSVLGQPQHF.

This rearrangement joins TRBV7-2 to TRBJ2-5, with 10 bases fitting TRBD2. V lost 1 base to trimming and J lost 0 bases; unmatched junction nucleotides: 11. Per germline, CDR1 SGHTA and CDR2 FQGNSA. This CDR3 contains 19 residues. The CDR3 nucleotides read TGTGCCAGCAGCTTAGTAAGGCTAGCGGGGGACCCGTACCAAGAGACCCAGTACTTC. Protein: CASSLVRLAGDPYQETQYF.

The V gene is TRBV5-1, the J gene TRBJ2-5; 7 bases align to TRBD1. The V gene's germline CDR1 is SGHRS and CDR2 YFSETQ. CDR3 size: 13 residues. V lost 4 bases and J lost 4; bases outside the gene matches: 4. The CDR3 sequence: CASSEGDRETQYF. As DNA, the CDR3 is TGCGCCAGCAGCGAGGGGGACAGAGAGACCCAGTACTTC.

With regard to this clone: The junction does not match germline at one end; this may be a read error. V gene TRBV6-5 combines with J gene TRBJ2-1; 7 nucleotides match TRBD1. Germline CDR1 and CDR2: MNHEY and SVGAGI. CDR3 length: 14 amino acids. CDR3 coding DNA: TGTGCCAGCAGCTACTGGGGACAGTACAATGAGCAGTTCTTC. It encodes CASSYWGQYNEQFF.

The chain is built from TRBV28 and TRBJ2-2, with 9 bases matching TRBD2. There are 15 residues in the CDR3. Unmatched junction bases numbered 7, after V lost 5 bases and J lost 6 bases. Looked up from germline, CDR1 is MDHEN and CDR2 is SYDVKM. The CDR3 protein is CASSRTSVKAGELFF. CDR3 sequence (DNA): TGTGCCAGCAGTCGGACTAGCGTAAAGGCCGGGGAGCTGTTTTTT.

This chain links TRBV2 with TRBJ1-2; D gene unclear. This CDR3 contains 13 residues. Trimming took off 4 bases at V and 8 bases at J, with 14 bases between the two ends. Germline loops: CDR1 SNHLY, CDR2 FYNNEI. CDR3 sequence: CASSVSDILGYTF. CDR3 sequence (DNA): TGTGCCAGCAGTGTGTCAGACATTTTGGGCTACACCTTC.

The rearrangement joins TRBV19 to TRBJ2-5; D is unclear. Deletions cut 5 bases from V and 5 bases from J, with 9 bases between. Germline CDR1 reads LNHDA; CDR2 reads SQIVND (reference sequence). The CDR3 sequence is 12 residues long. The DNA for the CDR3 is TGTGCCAGTAGTGTCGAAGGGGAGACCCAGTACTTC. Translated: CASSVEGETQYF.

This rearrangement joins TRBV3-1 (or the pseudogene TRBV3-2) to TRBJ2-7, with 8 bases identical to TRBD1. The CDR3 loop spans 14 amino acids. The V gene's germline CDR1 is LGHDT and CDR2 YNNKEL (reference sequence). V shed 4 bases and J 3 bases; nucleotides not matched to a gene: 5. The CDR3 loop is CASSLPGQDYEQYF. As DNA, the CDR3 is TGTGCCAGCAGCCTACCGGGACAGGACTACGAGCAGTACTTC.

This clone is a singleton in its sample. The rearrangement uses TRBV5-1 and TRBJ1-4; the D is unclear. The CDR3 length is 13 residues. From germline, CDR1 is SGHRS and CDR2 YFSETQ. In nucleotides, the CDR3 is TGCGCGAGTTCGGCAGGCGTTGGAGAAAAACTGTTTTTT. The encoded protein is CASSAGVGEKLFF.

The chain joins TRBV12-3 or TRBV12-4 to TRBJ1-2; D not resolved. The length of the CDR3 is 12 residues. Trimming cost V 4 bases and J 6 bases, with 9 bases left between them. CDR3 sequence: CASSSHLDGYTF. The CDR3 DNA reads TGTGCCAGCAGTTCTCACCTGGATGGCTACACCTTC.

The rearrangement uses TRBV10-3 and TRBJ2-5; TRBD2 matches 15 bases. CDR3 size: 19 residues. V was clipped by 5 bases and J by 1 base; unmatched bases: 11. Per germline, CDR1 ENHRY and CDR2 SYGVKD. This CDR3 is CAISTLPGLAGGVQETQYF. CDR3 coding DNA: TGTGCCATCAGTACGCTCCCGGGACTAGCGGGGGGCGTCCAAGAGACCCAGTACTTC.

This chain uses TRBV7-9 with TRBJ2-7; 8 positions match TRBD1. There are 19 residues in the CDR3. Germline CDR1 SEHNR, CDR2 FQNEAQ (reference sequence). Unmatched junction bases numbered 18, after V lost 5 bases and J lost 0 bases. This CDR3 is CASSRTRLGPGQVSYEQYF. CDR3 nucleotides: TGTGCCAGCAGCCGTACCAGACTGGGTCCGGGACAGGTCTCCTACGAGCAGTACTTC. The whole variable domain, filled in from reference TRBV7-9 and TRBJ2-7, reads DTGVSQNPRHKITKRGQNVTFRCDPISEHNRLYWYRQTLGQGPEFLTYFQNEAQLEKSRLLSDRFSAERPKGSFSTLEIQRTEQGDSAMYLCASSRTRLGPGQVSYEQYFGPGTRLTVT.

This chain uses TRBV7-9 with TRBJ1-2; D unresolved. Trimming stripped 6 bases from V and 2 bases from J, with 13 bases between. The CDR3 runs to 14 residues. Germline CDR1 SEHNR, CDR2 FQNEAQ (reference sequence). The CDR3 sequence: CASRPREGNYGYTF. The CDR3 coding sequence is TGTGCCAGCAGGCCCCGTGAGGGCAACTATGGCTACACCTTC.

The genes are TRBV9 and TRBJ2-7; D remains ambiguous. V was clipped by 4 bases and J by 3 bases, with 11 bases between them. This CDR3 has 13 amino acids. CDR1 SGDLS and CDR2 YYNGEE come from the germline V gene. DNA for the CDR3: TGTGCCAGCAGCCCCCCTAGTTTCTACGAGCAGTACTTC. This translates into CASSPPSFYEQYF. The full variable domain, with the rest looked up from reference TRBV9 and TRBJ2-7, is DSGVTQTPKHLITATGQRVTLRCSPRSGDLSVYWYQQSLDQGLQFLIQYYNGEERAKGNILERFSAQQFPDLHSELNLSSLELGDSALYFCASSPPSFYEQYFGPGTRLTVT.

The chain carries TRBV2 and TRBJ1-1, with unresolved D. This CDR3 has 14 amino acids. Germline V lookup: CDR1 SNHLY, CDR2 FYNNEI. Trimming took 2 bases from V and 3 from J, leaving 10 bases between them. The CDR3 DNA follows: TGTGCCAGCAGTGAAAGCCCTGCCTACACTGAAGCTTTCTTT. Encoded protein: CASSESPAYTEAFF.